This TCR beta chain came from a study of T cell repertoires in cytomegalovirus infection. Turning to this clonotype: The target antigen is unknown.

Whole-study findings and limits: CMV-specific TCR beta clonotypes restricted by HLA-C dominated the ex vivo response.

The V gene end was trimmed by 5 bases and the J gene end by 0 bases; junction bases not matched to a gene: 6. The CDR3 runs 15 residues. Looked up from germline, CDR1 is SGHVS and CDR2 is FQNEAQ. Via MiXCR, TCRdb re-called the reads, giving one row per CDR3 protein. The sample includes 150,000 or so distinct CDR3 sequences, 17% of them seen just once. This TCR was recovered from a human donor in good health (CMV status not recorded). Some clones in this sample may be carry-over from other donors' samples. Sequenced sample: CD8+ T cells from PBMCs. This chain connects TRBV7-8 to TRBJ2-7, with 8 bases matching TRBD1. CDR3 nucleotide sequence: TGTGCCAGCAGCCCCCGGGACAGGTCCTCCTACGAGCAGTACTTC. Translating gives CASSPRDRSSYEQYF. The full variable domain, completed using reference TRBV7-8 and TRBJ2-7, is GAGVSQSPRYKVAKRGQDVALRCDPISGHVSLFWYQQALGQGPEFLTYFQNEAQLDKSGLPSDRFFAERPEGSVSTLKIQRTQQEDSAVYLCASSPRDRSSYEQYFGPGTRLTVT.